The 25 T cell receptor beta chains presented below share a single source sample, sequenced in a study of shared clonotypes between healthy human individuals. The method was immunoSEQ multiplex PCR; TCRdb's version includes in-frame clones alone and lacks a portion of them. The repertoire consists of 1.6 million or so clones, with around 97% occurring once and the leading ten covering about 1.2%. The sequenced sample was naive CD4+ T cells sorted from blood. The sample's subset: CD45RA+ positively selected. These receptors came from a man aged 25-45 years in good health.

The chain combines TRBV18 with TRBJ2-7; no firm D call. Trimming took off 3 bases at V and 4 bases at J, with 10 bases between the two ends. The V gene's germline CDR1 is KGHSH and CDR2 LQKENI. This CDR3 contains 13 residues. This CDR3 is CASSPWRPYEQYF. The CDR3 DNA reads TGTGCCAGCTCACCTTGGCGCCCTTACGAGCAGTACTTC.

Of note for this clone: Other DNA variants within this sample encode the same CDR3. V and J are TRBV18 and TRBJ2-2; 11 nucleotides align to TRBD2. From germline, CDR1 is KGHSH and CDR2 LQKENI. This CDR3 comprises 16 residues. V was pared by 3 bases and J by 2 bases, with 2 bases of the junction left unmatched. This CDR3 reads CASSPRLAGNTGELFF. CDR3 in DNA: TGTGCCAGCTCACCCAGACTAGCGGGAAACACCGGGGAGCTGTTTTTT.

V usage is TRBV7-2 and J usage is TRBJ2-1; tentative D call: TRBD2 (6 bases). V was cut by 5 bases and J by 4 bases, with 12 bases left in between. Germline V CDR1 and CDR2: SGHTA, FQGNSA. This CDR3 comprises 14 residues. The CDR3 region is CASSLERVYNEQFF. In DNA, the CDR3 is TGTGCCAGCAGCCTAGAGCGGGTGTACAATGAGCAGTTCTTC.

This chain joins TRBV5-8 and TRBJ2-2; D is ambiguous. Trimming pared 4 bases from V and 5 bases from J, leaving 9 bases between. This CDR3 has 13 residues. CDR1 and CDR2 from the germline V gene are SGHTS and YDEGEE. The CDR3: CASSRPPTGELFF. The CDR3 DNA follows: TGTGCCAGCAGCCGTCCGCCTACCGGGGAGCTGTTTTTT.

This rearrangement joins TRBV11-2 to TRBJ1-2; no firm D call. This CDR3 region has 12 residues. V lost 5 bases to trimming and J lost 4 bases, with 8 bases between them. Germline CDR1 SGHAT, CDR2 FQNNGV. CDR3 in DNA: TGTGCCAGCAGCATCGGAAGCTATGGCTACACCTTC. It translates to CASSIGSYGYTF.

Here the CDR3 reads CASSQSGIRSYEQYF. The CDR3 DNA sequence: TGCGCCAGCAGCCAAAGCGGGATTCGTTCCTACGAGCAGTACTTC. The chain has TRBV4-1 and TRBJ2-7, with 7 bases lining up with TRBD2. CDR1 is MGHRA, CDR2 YSYEKL, per germline. The trim removed 2 bases at V and 1 base at J, leaving 5 bases unmatched. The CDR3 has 15 residues.

The chain uses TRBV4-3 and TRBJ2-5; 14 positions match TRBD2. V dropped 3 bases and J dropped 4; count of bases not matched to a gene: 7. This CDR3 spans 17 amino acids. The germline gives CDR1 LGHNA, CDR2 YSLEER. CDR3 nucleotide sequence: TGCGCCAGCAGCCAGGAGACTAGCGGGAGGGCCTCAGAGACCCAGTACTTC. The encoded protein is CASSQETSGRASETQYF.

V usage is TRBV10-3 and J usage is TRBJ1-3, with a weak D call TRBD1 (6 bases). The CDR3 consists of 13 residues. Germline V gene sequence: CDR1 ENHRY, CDR2 SYGVKD. The V end was cut by 8 bases, the J end by 2 bases, with 10 bases between. The CDR3 coding sequence is TGTGCCATCCGTACAGGGCCTGGAAACACCATATATTTT. Translating it yields CAIRTGPGNTIYF.

This chain joins TRBV10-3 and TRBJ2-7; 7 nucleotides align to TRBD1. V lost 2 bases and J lost 3; bases outside the gene matches: 10. The CDR3 contains 16 residues. CDR1 ENHRY and CDR2 SYGVKD come from the germline V gene. The CDR3 loop reads CAISEPPGGTSYEQYF. The DNA of the CDR3 is TGTGCCATCAGTGAGCCCCCAGGGGGTACGAGCTACGAGCAGTACTTC.

For this clone: Relative to the germline gene, one junction end is altered; a read error may explain this. The rearrangement links TRBV5-5 to TRBJ1-3; no clear D. The germline CDR1 and CDR2 sequences are SGHKS and YYEKEE (reference sequence). CDR3 size: 16 residues. CDR3 nucleotide sequence: TGTGTCAGCAGCTTGCTTCTTACTCACTCTGGAAACACCATATATTTT. This gives the protein CVSSLLLTHSGNTIYF. Filled out from reference TRBV5-5 and TRBJ1-3, the complete variable domain reads DAGVTQSPTHLIKTRGQQVTLRCSPISGHKSVSWYQQVLGQGPQFIFQYYEKEERGRGNFPDRFSARQFPNYSSELNVNALLLGDSALYLCVSSLLLTHSGNTIYFGEGSWLTVV.

The chain has TRBV19 and TRBJ1-2; TRBD1 matches 12 bases. This CDR3 region has 17 residues. V dropped 3 bases and J dropped 0; count of bases not matched to a gene: 5. Germline-derived CDR1 and CDR2 are LNHDA and SQIVND (reference sequence). The CDR3 spells CASSIGDRGRTNYGYTF. In DNA, the CDR3 is TGTGCCAGTAGTATCGGGGACAGGGGGCGGACTAACTATGGCTACACCTTC. The full variable domain, its missing parts supplied by reference TRBV19 and TRBJ1-2, is DGGITQSPKYLFRKEGQNVTLSCEQNLNHDAMYWYRQDPGQGLRLIYYSQIVNDFQKGDIAEGYSVSREKKESFPLTVTSAQKNPTAFYLCASSIGDRGRTNYGYTFGSGTRLTVV.

The V gene is TRBV5-1, the J gene TRBJ2-2; the D is unclear. The germline V gene has CDR1 SGHRS and CDR2 YFSETQ. CDR3 length: 12 amino acids. Trimming removed 4 bases at V and 6 bases at J, with 7 bases between. The CDR3 is CASSTPPGELFF. CDR3 nucleotides: TGCGCCAGCAGCACACCCCCCGGGGAGCTGTTTTTT.

The V call is TRBV7-9, the J call TRBJ1-1; D is unclear. CDR1 is SEHNR, CDR2 FQNEAQ, per germline (reference sequence). The CDR3 loop spans 14 amino acids. V was trimmed by 3 bases and J by 4 bases, leaving 12 bases between them. DNA of the CDR3: TGTGCCAGCAGCTTTACGAAGGCCGGCACTGAAGCTTTCTTT. Its protein is CASSFTKAGTEAFF. Full variable domain (remainder filled in from reference TRBV7-9 and TRBJ1-1): DTGVSQNPRHKITKRGQNVTFRCDPISEHNRLYWYRQTLGQGPEFLTYFQNEAQLEKSRLLSDRFSAERPKGSFSTLEIQRTEQGDSAMYLCASSFTKAGTEAFFGQGTRLTVV.

The J gene is TRBJ2-2, the V gene TRBV5-1; 9 positions match TRBD2. The length of the CDR3 is 16 residues. The V gene end was trimmed by 3 bases and the J gene end by 5 bases; junction bases not matched to a gene: 8. From germline, CDR1 is SGHRS and CDR2 YFSETQ. CDR3 amino acids: CASSSNRLAGTGELFF. CDR3 nucleotides: TGCGCCAGCAGCTCGAACCGGCTAGCGGGGACCGGGGAGCTGTTTTTT.

The chain links TRBV29-1 to TRBJ2-7, with D unresolved. Germline loops: CDR1 SQVTM, CDR2 ANQGSEA. There are 12 residues in the CDR3. V shed 5 bases and J shed 0 bases, with 8 bases lying between them. The CDR3 DNA sequence: TGCAGCGTTCTCAGTGGCTCCTACGAGCAGTACTTC. Protein: CSVLSGSYEQYF.

V usage is TRBV19 and J usage is TRBJ2-5, with TRBD1 matching over 8 bases. Germline values: CDR1 LNHDA, CDR2 SQIVND (reference sequence). Trimming took 7 bases from V and 4 from J; bases not matched to a gene: 5. This CDR3 spans 13 amino acids. The CDR3 is CASTSRGRETQYF. CDR3 DNA: TGTGCCAGTACGTCCAGGGGGCGAGAGACCCAGTACTTC.

CDR3 amino acids: CASSIGRRSGSNQPQHF. The CDR3 region has the DNA TGTGCCAGTAGTATCGGACGGAGGAGTGGGAGCAATCAGCCCCAGCATTTT. V and J are TRBV19 and TRBJ1-5; D uncertain. The germline V and J ends were trimmed by 3 bases and 1 base, with 16 bases remaining between them. This CDR3 region has 17 residues. Germline assignment: CDR1 LNHDA and CDR2 SQIVND (reference sequence). The entire variable domain, with the rest obtained from reference TRBV19 and TRBJ1-5, is as follows: DGGITQSPKYLFRKEGQNVTLSCEQNLNHDAMYWYRQDPGQGLRLIYYSQIVNDFQKGDIAEGYSVSREKKESFPLTVTSAQKNPTAFYLCASSIGRRSGSNQPQHFGDGTRLSIL.

Worth noting for this clone: Other DNA sequences in the same sample also yield this CDR3. The chain uses TRBV15 and TRBJ2-6; D remains ambiguous. Germline assignment: CDR1 LNHNV and CDR2 YYDKDF (reference sequence). Trimming took 0 bases from V and 4 from J, leaving 10 bases between them. The CDR3 length is 16 residues. Written as DNA, the CDR3 is TGTGCCACCAGCAGAGATAAGGGAACCGGGGCCAACGTCCTGACTTTC. Its protein product is CATSRDKGTGANVLTF.

V is TRBV4-1 and J is TRBJ2-2; D is undetermined. This CDR3 region has 16 residues. CDR1 is MGHRA and CDR2 is YSYEKL in the germline V gene. Trimming took 3 bases from V and 0 from J, leaving 11 bases between them. CDR3 in amino acids: CASSHTQAPNTGELFF. The CDR3 bases are TGCGCCAGCAGCCATACGCAGGCCCCGAACACCGGGGAGCTGTTTTTT.

A note on this clone: Other DNA sequences within the sample encode an identical CDR3. V usage is TRBV9 and J usage is TRBJ1-1; D perhaps matches TRBD1 (6 bases). The germline gives CDR1 SGDLS, CDR2 YYNGEE. The V end was cut by 2 bases, the J end by 4 bases, with 9 bases between. This CDR3 has 13 residues. As DNA, the CDR3 is TGTGCCAGCAGCGTCCAAGGGGGCACTGAAGCTTTCTTT. Translating it yields CASSVQGGTEAFF.

The genes are TRBV29-1 and TRBJ2-4; TRBD1 matches at 8 bases. Trimming cost V 6 bases and J 0 bases; bases outside gene matches: 4. Germline CDR1 SQVTM, CDR2 ANQGSEA. CDR3 length: 14 amino acids. CDR3 DNA sequence: TGCAGCGTCGAGGACAGGGCAGCCAAAAACATTCAGTACTTC. Its translation is CSVEDRAAKNIQYF.

The chain recombines TRBV18 with TRBJ2-1; tentative D call: TRBD1 (6 bases). The CDR3 runs 15 residues. V was cut by 3 bases and J by 10 bases, with 19 bases left in between. Per the germline V gene, CDR1 is KGHSH and CDR2 is LQKENI. This CDR3 reads CASSPPKLGAGEQFF. DNA of the CDR3: TGTGCCAGCTCACCCCCGAAGCTGGGGGCTGGGGAGCAGTTCTTC.

The chain recombines TRBV28 with TRBJ2-2, with 11 positions matching TRBD2. V gave up 7 bases and J gave up 3 bases; unmatched junction bases: 7. Germline V gene data show CDR1 as MDHEN and CDR2 as SYDVKM. The CDR3 is 16 amino acids. CDR3 nucleotide sequence: TGTGCCAGCAACCAACTAGCGGGAGTTTACACCGGGGAGCTGTTTTTT. It translates to CASNQLAGVYTGELFF.

The chain has TRBV5-6 and TRBJ2-7; possible D gene TRBD2, 6 bases. The V gene lost 3 bases and the J gene lost 5 bases, with 15 bases spanning the gap. This CDR3 has 14 residues. Germline V gene lookup returns CDR1 SGHDT and CDR2 YYEEEE. The CDR3: CASSWGPGGDEQYF. The DNA for the CDR3 is TGTGCCAGCAGCTGGGGCCCCGGCGGGGACGAGCAGTACTTC.

The rearrangement links TRBV5-1 to TRBJ2-7; the match to TRBD2 covers 8 bases. The V gene's germline CDR1 is SGHRS and CDR2 YFSETQ. After removal of 3 bases from V and 7 bases from J, the junction contained 12 bases not matched to a gene. This CDR3 has 15 residues. CDR3 nucleotide sequence: TGCGCCAGCAGCTGGAATAGCGGGGACTTCGGTGAGCAGTACTTC. Residues: CASSWNSGDFGEQYF.